A few counts support the clone carrying this T cell receptor (beta chain). The assay was immunoSEQ multiplex PCR, and TCRdb's table has in-frame clones only and misses some. The sample has roughly 80,000 clones, about 92% seen once. The ends lost 8 bases at V and 5 bases at J; junction bases unmatched: 6. This CDR3 is 13 amino acids long. Germline V gives CDR1 SGHRS, CDR2 YFSETQ. This sample was included in a study of technical replicates of blood from a handful of donors. The sequence was collected from a human donor in good health. Sample: T cells isolated from PBMCs. V gene TRBV5-1 combines with J gene TRBJ2-7; 11 positions match TRBD2. CDR3 sequence (DNA): TGCGCCAGTAAACTAGCGGGAGAAAACGAGCAGTACTTC. Translated: CASKLAGENEQYF.